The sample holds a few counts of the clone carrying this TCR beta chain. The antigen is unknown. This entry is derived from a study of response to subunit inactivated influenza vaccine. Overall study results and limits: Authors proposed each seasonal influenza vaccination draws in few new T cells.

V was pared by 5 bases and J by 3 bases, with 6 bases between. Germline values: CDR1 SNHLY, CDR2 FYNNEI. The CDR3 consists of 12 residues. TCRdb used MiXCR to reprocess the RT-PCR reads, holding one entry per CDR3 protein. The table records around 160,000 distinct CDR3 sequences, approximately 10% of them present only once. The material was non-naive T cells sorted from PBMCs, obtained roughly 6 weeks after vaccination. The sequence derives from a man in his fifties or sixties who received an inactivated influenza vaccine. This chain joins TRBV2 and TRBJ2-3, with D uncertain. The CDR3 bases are TGTGCCAGCAGTTTCATAACAGATACGCAGTATTTT. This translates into CASSFITDTQYF.